Given below is one TCR beta chain in context. Its matching antigen is unknown. Unique molecular identifiers were linked by the library to individual cDNA molecules. In the source study's methods: The number of TCRs in each sample had a median of about 100,000 and spanned roughly 23,224 to 750,000. TCRdb redid the calling of the RACE reads with MiXCR, one entry per CDR3 protein. The V and J calls shown here were made by TCRdb, not taken from the authors' results. The table includes 30,000 to 35,000 distinct CDR3 sequences, 7% to 8.5% detected once. This specimen comes from a study of human T cells and chemical hapten exposure. Study-wide context: Per-sample TCR yield variability stemmed mainly from small pooled library volume differences.

The CDR3 sequence is 13 residues long. Per the germline V gene, CDR1 is SNHLY and CDR2 is FYNNEI. With V trimmed by 4 bases and J by 6 bases, 3 bases remained unmatched. Broader study findings: The study found that DPC sensitization did not change TCRs above 1 in 1000 frequency.

Time point of the sample: healthy volunteer bleed at 2 weeks. Total RNA was isolated from whole blood that had not been fractionated. Specimen: whole blood. This sequence was found in a human donor in good health. Some clones in this sample may be carry-over from other donors' samples. The chain couples TRBV2 to TRBJ2-1; TRBD2 matches at 7 bases. CDR3 sequence: CASSGGSTNEQFF. The CDR3 DNA follows: TGTGCCAGCAGTGGCGGGAGTACCAATGAGCAGTTCTTC.